Listed below are T cell receptor beta chains from one sample, sequenced in a study of CD8 T cells in ankylosing spondylitis. One entry per CDR3 protein, called by TCRdb with MiXCR from the 5' RACE reads. The sample yields about 800,000 distinct CDR3 sequences, 10% to 15% seen once. The source material was blood, either unsorted or a sorted T cell fraction (not recorded which). These receptors all come from a male donor with ankylosing spondylitis. Each CDR3 is given with its conserved first and last residue. A D gene is named only where the DNA matches it firmly. Size tells how often a clone was seen (once, few, many) or the class of an expanded clone, and some rows leave it out.

>-|TRBJ2-3|-|TRBV10-3
TGTGCCATCAGTGCGACAGAGACCACAGATACGCAGTATTTT
CAISATETTDTQYF
>few|TRBJ1-1|-|TRBV2
TGTGCCAGCAGGTCAATGAGGGATACGAAAGCTTTCTTT
CASRSMRDTKAFF
>few|TRBJ2-3|-|TRBV16
TGTGCCAGCAGCCAATACTCCTCTCCAGATACGCAGTATTTT
CASSQYSSPDTQYF
>few|TRBJ1-2|TRBD1|TRBV29-1
TGCAGCGTTGATCGGGACAGGGTAACGAGGACCTTC
CSVDRDRVTRTF
>-|TRBJ2-1|-|TRBV20-1
TGCAGTCCGGCGGGGAATCGGGGGCGTGACAATGAGCAGTTCTTC
CSPAGNRGRDNEQFF
>-|TRBJ2-3|TRBD2|TRBV6-1
TGTGCCAGCAGTCATAGCGGGGGGGCCTCAGATACGCAGTATTTT
CASSHSGGASDTQYF
>few|TRBJ2-1|-|TRBV4-1
TGCGCCAGCAGCCTGAAGGGGCCGAGCGATGAGCAGTTCTTC
CASSLKGPSDEQFF
>-|TRBJ2-3|TRBD2|TRBV10-3
TGTGCCATCAGTAGCGGGAGAAGTACAGATACGCAGTATTTT
CAISSGRSTDTQYF
>-|TRBJ1-1|-|TRBV5-1
TGCGCCAGCAGCTTTAATGGACGGGACACTGAAGCTTTCTTT
CASSFNGRDTEAFF
>few|TRBJ1-1|-|TRBV4-3
TGCGCCAGCAGCCAAGGACGGACAAGGAACACTGAAGCTTTCTTT
CASSQGRTRNTEAFF
>many|TRBJ2-7|-|TRBV10-3
TGTGCCATCAGACAGTATCGCGACAGTCGAGAGCAGTACTTC
CAIRQYRDSREQYF
>-|TRBJ1-5|-|TRBV20-1
TGCAGTGCTAGAGATCCAGTGAGGGTTTTATATCAGCCCCAGCATTTT
CSARDPVRVLYQPQHF
>many|TRBJ2-1|-|TRBV20-1
TGCAGTGCTAGATGGCGGGGCGGCTCCTCCTACAATGAGCAGTTCTTC
CSARWRGGSSYNEQFF
>-|TRBJ1-5|-|TRBV20-1
TGCAGTGCTAGAGATCCCTCGGAGCCCCAGCATTTT
CSARDPSEPQHF
>few|TRBJ2-5|-|TRBV20-1
TGCAGTGCTAAGGGGAACTACCAAGAGACCCAGTACTTC
CSAKGNYQETQYF
>many|TRBJ2-7|-|TRBV5-1
TGCGCCAGCAGCTTGTCGGGGAACTACGAGCAGTACTTC
CASSLSGNYEQYF
>-|TRBJ1-1|TRBD1|TRBV4-2
TGTGCCAGCAGCTATCCGGGTTCGAGGGGGCCGGCTTTCTTT
CASSYPGSRGPAFF
>few|TRBJ1-2|-|TRBV6-1
TGTGCCAGCATGAGGGACCGTGTCTATGGCTACACCTTC
CASMRDRVYGYTF
>-|TRBJ2-1|TRBD2|TRBV6-2/TRBV6-3
TGTGCCAGCACTCCGGGACTAGCGTCCCTTAGGGAGCAGTTCTTC
CASTPGLASLREQFF
>-|TRBJ2-7|-|TRBV4-3
TGCGCCAGCAGCCACCAGTACAACAGGGGGGGAAGTGGTACCTACGAGCAGTACTTC
CASSHQYNRGGSGTYEQYF
>few|TRBJ2-1|-|TRBV4-2
TGTGCCAGCAGCCAAGAGCAGTTCTTC
CASSQEQFF
>few|TRBJ2-3|-|TRBV29-1
TGCAGCGTGAGCGGAGGGATAGCAGGCACAGATACGCAGTATTTT
CSVSGGIAGTDTQYF
>few|TRBJ2-2|TRBD1|TRBV7-3
TGTGCCAGCAGCCAGACAGGGGACACCGGGGAGCTGTTTTTT
CASSQTGDTGELFF
>-|TRBJ2-5|-|TRBV12-3/TRBV12-4
TGTGCCAGCAGTTCACAGGTACTCCAAGAGACCCAGTACTTC
CASSSQVLQETQYF
>-|TRBJ2-7|TRBD1|TRBV6-1
TGTGCCAGCAGCCTTCGCGGACAGGGAGCCTACGAGCAGTACTTC
CASSLRGQGAYEQYF
>-|TRBJ2-7|TRBD2|TRBV20-1
TGCAGTGCCCGGACTAGCGTCTCCTACGAGCAGTACTTC
CSARTSVSYEQYF
>many|TRBJ2-4|TRBD2|TRBV20-1
TGCAGTGCAGCAAGACTAGCGGGGAAAAACATTCAGTACTTC
CSAARLAGKNIQYF
>few|TRBJ1-4|-|TRBV27
TGTGCCAGCAGCTCAATGGCCGGGGCCGAAGAAAAACTGTTTTTT
CASSSMAGAEEKLFF
>few|TRBJ1-4|-|TRBV20-1
TGCAGTGCCCTACAGGGTAACGCGGAAAAACTGTTTTTT
CSALQGNAEKLFF
>-|TRBJ1-4|TRBD1|TRBV7-2
TGTGCCAGCAGCCGGACAGGGGTGACTAATGAAAAACTGTTTTTT
CASSRTGVTNEKLFF
>few|TRBJ2-5|-|TRBV4-2
TGTGCCAGCAGCCAAGATCTAAGGCGCCAAGAGACCCAGTACTTC
CASSQDLRRQETQYF
>many|TRBJ2-3|-|TRBV7-2
TGTGCCAGCAGCTTACGGCGCACAGATACGCAGTATTTT
CASSLRRTDTQYF
>-|TRBJ2-2|TRBD1|TRBV24-1
TGTGCCACCAGTGCCCGGACAGGGTGGACCGGGGAGCTGTTTTTT
CATSARTGWTGELFF
>-|TRBJ2-7|TRBD1|TRBV5-1
TGCGCCAGCAGCGCGGGGACAGGGGGGTACGAGCAGTACTTC
CASSAGTGGYEQYF
>few|TRBJ2-1|-|TRBV11-2
TGTGCCAGCAGCTTCCAACTCAGGGCTGAGCAGTTCTTC
CASSFQLRAEQFF
>-|TRBJ2-7|-|TRBV3-1
TGTGCCAGCAGCCAAGCCAACTACGAGCAGTACTTC
CASSQANYEQYF
>many|TRBJ2-1|TRBD1|TRBV7-2
TGTGCCAGCAGCTGGGACAGGGCAGGCAATGAGCAGTTCTTC
CASSWDRAGNEQFF
>-|TRBJ2-1|TRBD1|TRBV5-1
TGCGCCAGCAGCCCTGGTCCGGGACAGGGCGGGAATGAGCAGTTCTTC
CASSPGPGQGGNEQFF
>few|TRBJ2-7|-|TRBV6-1
TGTGCCAGCAGTGACAGGGTTAGCGAGCAGTACTTC
CASSDRVSEQYF
>many|TRBJ2-3|-|TRBV4-3
TGCGCCAGCAGCCAGGTCCGGTGGGGAACAGATACGCAGTATTTT
CASSQVRWGTDTQYF
>few|TRBJ1-1|TRBD1|TRBV20-1
TGCAGTGCACAACAGGGGTACCTGAACACTGAAGCTTTCTTT
CSAQQGYLNTEAFF
>-|TRBJ2-1|TRBD1|TRBV7-9
TGTGCCAGCAGCAGGGACAGGGAGAACTGGGGAGCTGAGCAGTTCTTC
CASSRDRENWGAEQFF
>-|TRBJ2-5|-|TRBV30
TGTGCCTGGAGAATGCCAGGGCAAGAGACCCAGTACTTC
CAWRMPGQETQYF
>many|TRBJ1-4|-|TRBV6-2/TRBV6-3
TGTGCCAGCAGCTTTCGGACGGGAATGTATGAAAAACTGTTTTTT
CASSFRTGMYEKLFF
>-|TRBJ1-1|-|TRBV19
TGTGCCAGTAGTATAGATGCCAGACGGAACACTGAAGCTTTCTTT
CASSIDARRNTEAFF
>-|TRBJ2-5|-|TRBV20-1
TGCAGTGCTCTGACTCGCCCGGGGACCCAGTACTTC
CSALTRPGTQYF
>few|TRBJ2-7|-|TRBV7-2
TGTGCCAGCAGCTCAATGGCGGGACCCTACGAGCAGTACTTC
CASSSMAGPYEQYF
>many|TRBJ2-1|-|TRBV10-3
TGTGCCATCAGTGAGAGGGTTCCGGAGGGGAGAGGAAAGTACAATGAGCAGTTCTTC
CAISERVPEGRGKYNEQFF
>few|TRBJ2-7|-|TRBV29-1
TGCAGCGCTATACAGGGACTCGAGCAGTACTTC
CSAIQGLEQYF